The 10 T cell receptor beta chains below all came from one sample that was sequenced in a study of PD-1 and CTLA-4 blockade in melanoma. Method: immunoSEQ multiplex PCR; TCRdb's copy keeps in-frame clones and lacks some. Counted here are 20,000 or so clones, roughly 88% occurring once; the ten biggest clones make up 7.8%. The material was CD8+ T cells from peripheral blood, obtained before anti-PD-1 treatment. The receptors originated from a human donor with melanoma.

The gene calls are TRBV19 and TRBJ2-7; TRBD1 agrees at 11 bases. CDR3 length equals 14 residues. V was pared by 5 bases and J by 3 bases, with 3 bases of the junction left unmatched. Germline V CDR1 and CDR2: LNHDA, SQIVND (reference sequence). CDR3 residues: CASSAGTGGYEQYF. As DNA, the CDR3 is TGTGCCAGTAGTGCAGGGACAGGGGGCTACGAGCAGTACTTC.

V gene TRBV7-2 combines with J gene TRBJ2-1; 12 positions match TRBD2. After removal of 2 bases from V and 2 bases from J, the junction contained 10 bases not matched to a gene. The CDR3 covers 19 residues. Germline CDR1 and CDR2: SGHTA and FQGNSA. In DNA, the CDR3 is TGTGCCAGCAGCTTAAAAAGACTAGCGGGGGAGAGGGCCTACAATGAGCAGTTCTTC. Encoded protein: CASSLKRLAGERAYNEQFF.

CDR3 region: CASSFGGPLPNTEAFF. DNA of the CDR3: TGTGCCAGCAGTTTCGGGGGTCCTCTTCCAAACACTGAAGCTTTCTTT. The genes are TRBV28 and TRBJ1-1; the D gene is possibly TRBD1 (5 bases). V gave up 3 bases and J gave up 2 bases, with 16 bases separating them. This CDR3 region has 16 residues. In germline, CDR1 is MDHEN, CDR2 SYDVKM.

CDR3 region: CASSSGRIMNTEAFF. In nucleotides, the CDR3 is TGCGCCAGCTCTTCGGGACGCATCATGAACACTGAAGCTTTCTTT. This chain connects TRBV5-1 to TRBJ1-1; tentatively, D is TRBD1 (5 bases). This CDR3 comprises 15 residues. Between the trimmed V and J ends, which lost 7 bases and 0 bases, there was a span of 16 bases. In germline, CDR1 is SGHRS, CDR2 YFSETQ. The entire variable domain, with the rest obtained from reference TRBV5-1 and TRBJ1-1, is as follows: KAGVTQTPRYLIKTRGQQVTLSCSPISGHRSVSWYQQTPGQGLQFLFEYFSETQRNKGNFPGRFSGRQFSNSRSEMNVSTLELGDSALYLCASSSGRIMNTEAFFGQGTRLTVV.

This sequence joins TRBV11-2 and TRBJ2-7; D is perhaps TRBD2 (6 bases). CDR1 and CDR2 (germline): SGHAT, FQNNGV. This CDR3 is 15 amino acids long. The V gene lost 1 base and the J gene lost 3 bases, with 13 bases spanning the gap. The CDR3 loop reads CASSLVVGGDYEQYF. CDR3 bases: TGTGCCAGCAGCTTAGTAGTCGGGGGTGACTACGAGCAGTACTTC.

The chain recombines TRBV4-2 with TRBJ1-1; no firm D call. The germline CDR1 and CDR2 sequences are LGHNA and YNFKEQ. The V gene lost 2 bases and the J gene lost 3 bases, with 4 bases spanning the gap. The CDR3 runs 12 residues. The CDR3 spells CASSQPYTEAFF. DNA of the CDR3: TGTGCCAGCAGCCAACCCTACACTGAAGCTTTCTTT.

This chain links TRBV4-1 with TRBJ2-2; D unresolved. V lost 0 bases, J lost 8 bases, and 7 bases lay in between. The CDR3 totals 13 residues. The germline gives CDR1 MGHRA, CDR2 YSYEKL. CDR3 amino acids: CASSQDEIGELFF. The CDR3 DNA reads as TGCGCCAGCAGCCAAGATGAGATAGGGGAGCTGTTTTTT.

The V call is TRBV28, the J call TRBJ2-7; D possibly matches TRBD1 or TRBD2 (6 bases each). Per germline, CDR1 MDHEN and CDR2 SYDVKM. The V end lost 7 bases, the J end lost 3 bases, and 19 bases lay between the germline ends. CDR3 size: 15 residues. Here the CDR3 reads CASNSRGHHLYEQYF. The DNA of the CDR3 is TGTGCCAGCAATTCACGGGGGCACCACCTCTACGAGCAGTACTTC.

The V call is TRBV23-1, the J call TRBJ1-2, with 8 positions matching TRBD1. TRBV23-1 is filed as an ORF, its function uncertain. V lost 6 bases, J lost 8 bases, and 23 bases stayed unmatched. CDR3 size: 18 residues. CDR3 sequence: CASSLPPATGVFGRGYTF. The CDR3 bases are TGCGCCAGCAGCCTTCCCCCGGCGACAGGGGTTTTCGGTAGGGGCTACACCTTC.

This chain connects TRBV5-4 to TRBJ2-1; 9 bases match TRBD2. CDR1 and CDR2 from the germline V gene are SGHNT and YYREEE (reference sequence). CDR3 length equals 15 residues. Germline trimming cut 6 bases from V and 8 bases from J; bases unmatched to any gene: 12. CDR3 in DNA: TGTGCCAGCATCAAAGCGGGGGGAAGGGAAGATGAGCAGTTCTTC. Translation: CASIKAGGREDEQFF.